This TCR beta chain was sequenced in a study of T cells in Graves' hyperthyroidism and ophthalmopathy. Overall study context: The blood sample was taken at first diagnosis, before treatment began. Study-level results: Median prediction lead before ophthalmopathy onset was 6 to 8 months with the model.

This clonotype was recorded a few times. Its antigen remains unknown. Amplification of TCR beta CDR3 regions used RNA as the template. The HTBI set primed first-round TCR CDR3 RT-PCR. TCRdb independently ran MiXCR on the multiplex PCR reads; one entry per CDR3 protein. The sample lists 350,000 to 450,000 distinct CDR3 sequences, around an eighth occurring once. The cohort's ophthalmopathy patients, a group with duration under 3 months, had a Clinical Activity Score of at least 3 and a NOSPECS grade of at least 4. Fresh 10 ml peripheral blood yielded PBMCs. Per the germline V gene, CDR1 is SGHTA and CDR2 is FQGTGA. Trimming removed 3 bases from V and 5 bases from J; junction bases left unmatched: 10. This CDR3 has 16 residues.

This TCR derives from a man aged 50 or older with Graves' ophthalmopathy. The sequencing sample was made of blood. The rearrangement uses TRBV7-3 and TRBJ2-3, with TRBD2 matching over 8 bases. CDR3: CASSFRSGSAGDTQYF. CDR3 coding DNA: TGTGCCAGCAGCTTCAGGAGCGGGAGTGCTGGAGATACGCAGTATTTT.